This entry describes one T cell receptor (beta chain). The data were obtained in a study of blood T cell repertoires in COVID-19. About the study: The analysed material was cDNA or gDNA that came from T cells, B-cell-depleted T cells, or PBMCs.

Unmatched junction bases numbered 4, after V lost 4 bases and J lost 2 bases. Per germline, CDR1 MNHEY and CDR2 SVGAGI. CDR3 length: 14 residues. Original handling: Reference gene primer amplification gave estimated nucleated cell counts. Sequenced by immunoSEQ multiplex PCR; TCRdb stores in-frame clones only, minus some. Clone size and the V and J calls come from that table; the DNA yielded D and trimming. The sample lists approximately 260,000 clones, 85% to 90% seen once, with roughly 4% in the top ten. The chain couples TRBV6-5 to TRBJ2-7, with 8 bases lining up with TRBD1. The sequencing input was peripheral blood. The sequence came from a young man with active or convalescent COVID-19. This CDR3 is CASSSLTGAYEQYF. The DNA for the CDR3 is TGTGCCAGCAGTTCGTTGACAGGGGCCTACGAGCAGTACTTC.